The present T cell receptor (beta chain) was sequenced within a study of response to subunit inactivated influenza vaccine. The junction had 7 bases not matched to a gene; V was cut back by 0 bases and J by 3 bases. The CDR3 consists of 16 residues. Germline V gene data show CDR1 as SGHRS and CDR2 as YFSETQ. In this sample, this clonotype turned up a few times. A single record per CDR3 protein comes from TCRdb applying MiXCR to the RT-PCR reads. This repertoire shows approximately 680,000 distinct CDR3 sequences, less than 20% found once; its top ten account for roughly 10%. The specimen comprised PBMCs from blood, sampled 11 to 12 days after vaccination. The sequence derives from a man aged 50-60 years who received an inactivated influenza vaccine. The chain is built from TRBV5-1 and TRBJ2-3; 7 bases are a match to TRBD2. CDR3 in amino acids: CASSLAIAGPTDTQYF. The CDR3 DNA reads TGCGCCAGCAGCTTGGCCATAGCGGGTCCGACAGATACGCAGTATTTT.